This entry features one T cell receptor (beta chain) sequence. As processed by the authors: Reference gene primer amplification gave estimated nucleated cell counts. Some clones are missing from TCRdb's copy, which holds only in-frame ones; the method was immunoSEQ multiplex PCR. The V and J calls and clone size come from that table; D and trimming were worked out from the DNA. This sample has a few hundred thousand clones; approximately 86% occur once, and the top ten carry over 2%. This sample is part of a study of blood T cell repertoires in COVID-19. Study-wide background: Acute-phase and convalescent COVID-19 samples originated in the United States, Italy and Spain.

The CDR3 consists of 15 residues. V lost 4 bases and J 0 bases, leaving 8 bases between the germline ends. Germline V gene data show CDR1 as SGHKS and CDR2 as YYEKEE (reference sequence). The TCR sequence derives from a woman younger than 45 who had recovered from COVID-19. Sequencing used peripheral blood. The chain links TRBV5-5 to TRBJ2-6, with D maybe TRBD2 (5 bases). The CDR3 DNA reads TGTGCCAGCAGCCCGGGAAGCTCTGGGGCCAACGTCCTGACTTTC. Encoded protein: CASSPGSSGANVLTF.